These T cell receptor beta chains were read from a single sample in a study of cytomegalovirus exposure and HLA in healthy donors. Sequenced by immunoSEQ multiplex PCR; TCRdb stores in-frame clones only, minus some. The data show approximately 160,000 clones, roughly 80% seen once. Input material: PBMCs. The receptors stem from a woman in her late teens or twenties in good health and CMV-seronegative. CDR3s leave out the opening cysteine and the closing phenylalanine or tryptophan.

J gene: TRBJ2-5; V gene: TRBV4-2; CDR3 protein: ASSPHTGTGGETQY
J gene: TRBJ1-1; V gene: TRBV4-1; CDR3 protein: ASSQTGNTEAF
J gene: TRBJ1-1; V gene: TRBV28; CDR3 protein: ASSTHQGDEAF
J gene: TRBJ2-7; V gene: TRBV6-1; CDR3 protein: ASREFTGIVYEQY
J gene: TRBJ2-4; V gene: TRBV28; CDR3 protein: ASSPHGERIAKNIQY
J gene: TRBJ2-7; V gene: TRBV27; CDR3 protein: ASSLGQDYEQY
J gene: TRBJ2-7; V gene: TRBV15; CDR3 protein: ATSREQGSYEQY
J gene: TRBJ1-5; V gene: TRBV28; CDR3 protein: ASSWRRSTAGEQPQH
J gene: TRBJ2-7; V gene: TRBV6-6; CDR3 protein: ASSYSFLGEQY
J gene: TRBJ2-3; V gene: TRBV6-5; CDR3 protein: ASTTGDHQPTQY
J gene: TRBJ2-5; V gene: TRBV4-2; CDR3 protein: ASSQDPGRPPLPGWQETQY
J gene: TRBJ1-4; V gene: TRBV4-2; CDR3 protein: ASSPWTGTRDEKLF
J gene: TRBJ2-1; V gene: TRBV4-1; CDR3 protein: ASSQHVASSYNEQF
J gene: TRBJ2-1; V gene: TRBV18; CDR3 protein: ASSRGRPGSYNEQF
J gene: TRBJ2-7; V gene: TRBV9; CDR3 protein: ASSVEPGMGEQY
J gene: TRBJ1-1; V gene: TRBV28; CDR3 protein: ASTGQLNTEAF
J gene: .; V gene: TRBV5-1; CDR3 protein: ASSLEAGGDEQY
J gene: TRBJ1-5; V gene: TRBV2; CDR3 protein: ASRSLSGGVRPQH
J gene: TRBJ2-3; V gene: TRBV28; CDR3 protein: ASSSTAPGSGSGADTQY
J gene: TRBJ2-3; V gene: TRBV11-3; CDR3 protein: ASILASTDTQY
J gene: TRBJ1-2; V gene: TRBV6-5; CDR3 protein: ASSVLPGGGYT
J gene: TRBJ2-5; V gene: TRBV19; CDR3 protein: ASSRAVEETQY
J gene: TRBJ1-2; V gene: TRBV9; CDR3 protein: ASSADRITLDYGYT
J gene: TRBJ1-1; V gene: TRBV11-2; CDR3 protein: ASSLGWNSLNTEAF
J gene: TRBJ1-1; V gene: TRBV9; CDR3 protein: ASSGIAGGTEAF
J gene: TRBJ1-6; V gene: TRBV7-2; CDR3 protein: ASGQGGSPLH
J gene: TRBJ1-2; V gene: TRBV7-9; CDR3 protein: SSSLGGGGRGYT
J gene: TRBJ2-7; V gene: TRBV11-2; CDR3 protein: ASSRQIYEQY
J gene: TRBJ2-3; V gene: TRBV19; CDR3 protein: ASTNPGLAGAGTDTQY
J gene: TRBJ2-7; V gene: TRBV10-2; CDR3 protein: ASSDGLAGENYEQY
J gene: TRBJ2-7; V gene: TRBV10-2; CDR3 protein: ANNRIAHSMFYEQY
J gene: TRBJ2-6; V gene: TRBV19; CDR3 protein: ASPGQVLTGANVLT
J gene: TRBJ2-3; V gene: TRBV4-2; CDR3 protein: ASSQDPPPQSTDTQY
J gene: TRBJ1-2; V gene: TRBV2; CDR3 protein: ASSVQVHYGYT
J gene: TRBJ2-5; V gene: TRBV4-1; CDR3 protein: ASSSPLVASGSRETQY
J gene: TRBJ2-6; V gene: TRBV28; CDR3 protein: AVLKGQGAIYSGANVLT
J gene: TRBJ2-7; V gene: TRBV9; CDR3 protein: ASSEAQLKDEQY
J gene: TRBJ1-1; V gene: TRBV15; CDR3 protein: ATSRQTGTNTEAF
J gene: TRBJ2-3; V gene: TRBV19; CDR3 protein: ASSIWGRGTDTQY
J gene: TRBJ2-3; V gene: TRBV14; CDR3 protein: ASSPRTSGRGEDTQY
J gene: TRBJ2-3; V gene: TRBV4-2; CDR3 protein: ASSQGTSGRTDTQY
J gene: TRBJ2-1; V gene: TRBV9; CDR3 protein: ASSVIGDRVGSNEQF
J gene: TRBJ1-5; V gene: TRBV6-5; CDR3 protein: ASSLGLSSGNQPQH
J gene: TRBJ2-7; V gene: TRBV25-1; CDR3 protein: ASSEPGKNEQY
J gene: TRBJ2-1; V gene: TRBV19; CDR3 protein: ASRDRGIVQF
J gene: TRBJ2-6; V gene: TRBV5-1; CDR3 protein: ASSLGANVLT
J gene: TRBJ2-3; V gene: TRBV27; CDR3 protein: ASSSGQGRGGTDTQY
J gene: TRBJ2-7; V gene: TRBV7-2; CDR3 protein: ASSFRDSLYEQY
J gene: TRBJ1-4; V gene: TRBV7-9; CDR3 protein: ASSLGESVNEKLF
J gene: TRBJ2-7; V gene: TRBV7-8; CDR3 protein: ASSERLGYEQY
J gene: TRBJ2-7; V gene: TRBV18; CDR3 protein: ASSPRREGDEQY
J gene: TRBJ1-1; V gene: TRBV5-4; CDR3 protein: ASSSLGGGLNTEAF
J gene: TRBJ1-1; V gene: TRBV27; CDR3 protein: ASTSRPGTGAMNTEAF
J gene: TRBJ1-4; V gene: TRBV2; CDR3 protein: ASARMARDISTNEKLF
J gene: TRBJ1-3; V gene: TRBV9; CDR3 protein: ASSAGTGASGNTIY
J gene: TRBJ2-3; V gene: TRBV9; CDR3 protein: ASSVVQGSTDTQY